A single sample gave rise to the 20 T cell receptor beta chains below, sequenced in a study of cytomegalovirus exposure and HLA in healthy donors. The PCR made use of 60 Vbeta and 13 Jbeta primers. This table comes from immunoSEQ multiplex PCR, and its TCRdb copy is limited to in-frame clones, with some not included. Of tens of thousands of clones in the sample, roughly 77% were seen once. The sample comprised PBMCs. Source of these receptors: a man in his forties in good health and CMV-seronegative.

DNA for the CDR3: TGTGCCAGCAGTTACCAGGGGGGTACCTACGAGCAGTACTTC. Its translation: CASSYQGGTYEQYF. The genes are TRBV6-5 and TRBJ2-7; TRBD1 might be the D (7 bases). This CDR3 has 14 amino acids. Germline CDR1 and CDR2: MNHEY and SVGAGI. The V end was cut by 2 bases, the J end by 2 bases, with 10 bases between.

The rearrangement joins TRBV6-5 to TRBJ1-2; the match to TRBD1 covers 8 bases. The CDR3 is made up of 13 amino acids. Germline CDR1 reads MNHEY; CDR2 reads SVGAGI. J gave up 8 bases and V 2 bases, and 4 bases lay outside the gene matches. This CDR3 is CASSYNTGGGYTF. The CDR3 coding sequence is TGTGCCAGCAGTTACAATACAGGGGGAGGCTACACCTTC.

The chain carries TRBV7-2 and TRBJ2-3, with a weak D call TRBD2 (5 bases). Germline values: CDR1 SGHTA, CDR2 FQGNSA. The CDR3 has 16 amino acids. The V end was cut by 0 bases, the J end by 1 base, with 11 bases between. In DNA form, the CDR3 reads TGTGCCAGCAGCTTAGCGGTAGGGCGGGGCACAGATACGCAGTATTTT. Amino acids: CASSLAVGRGTDTQYF.

The chain recombines TRBV19 with TRBJ1-5; D not resolved. From germline, CDR1 is LNHDA and CDR2 SQIVND (reference sequence). The CDR3 covers 14 residues. The V end lost 5 bases, the J end lost 9 bases, and 17 bases lay between the germline ends. CDR3 in DNA: TGTGCCAGTAGTGCCGCAGGTCTCCCATCGCCCCAGCATTTT. This translates into CASSAAGLPSPQHF.

The chain carries TRBV14 and TRBJ2-7; possibly TRBD2 for D (6 bases). Germline loops: CDR1 SGHDN, CDR2 FVKESK. The CDR3 is 14 amino acids. Trimming shortened V by 3 bases and J by 3 bases, and 12 bases separated the two germline ends. The DNA for the CDR3 is TGTGCCAGCAGCCACCGGGACTTCTACTACGAGCAGTACTTC. This codes for CASSHRDFYYEQYF.

This clone appeared a single time. The chain employs TRBV19 and TRBJ1-2; D unresolved. CDR1 is LNHDA and CDR2 is SQIVND in the germline V gene (reference sequence). There are 13 residues in the CDR3. V was shortened by 1 base and J by 6 bases, with 9 bases between the two germline ends. In DNA, the CDR3 is TGTGCCAGTAGTATAGCTCGCCGGGATGGCTACACCTTC. Its protein product is CASSIARRDGYTF.

The V call is TRBV30, the J call TRBJ2-7; TRBD2 aligns across 8 bases. V lost 0 bases and J lost 6; bases outside the gene matches: 16. The CDR3 runs 17 residues. In germline, CDR1 is GTSNPN, CDR2 SVGIG (reference sequence). The CDR3 sequence: CAWSVLGAGVKSIEQYF. CDR3 nucleotides: TGTGCCTGGAGTGTACTTGGAGCGGGAGTGAAGTCTATCGAGCAGTACTTC. Using reference TRBV30 and TRBJ2-7 for the parts outside the CDR3, the full variable domain is SQTIHQWPATLVQPVGSPLSLECTVEGTSNPNLYWYRQAAGRGLQLLFYSVGIGQISSEVPQNLSASRPQDRQFILSSKKLLLSDSGFYLCAWSVLGAGVKSIEQYFGPGTRLTVT.

CDR3 DNA: TGCGCCAGCAGTCATCAGACAGGAATAATATCCTACACGAACACCGGGGAGCTGTTTTTT. It yields the protein CASSHQTGIISYTNTGELFF. This rearrangement joins TRBV23-1 to TRBJ2-2; tentative D call: TRBD1 (6 bases). TRBV23-1 is treated as an ORF (open reading frame) with a function not yet certain. V lost 3 bases, J lost 0 bases, and 23 bases lay in between. The CDR3 has 20 amino acids.

This clone was seen just once. The chain links TRBV19 to TRBJ1-1; tentative D call: TRBD1 (6 bases). The CDR3 is made up of 13 amino acids. Germline CDR1 reads LNHDA; CDR2 reads SQIVND (reference sequence). The V gene lost 3 bases and the J gene lost 3 bases, with 8 bases spanning the gap. The CDR3 region has the DNA TGTGCCAGTAGTATCTCAGGGGACACTGAAGCTTTCTTT. The encoded protein is CASSISGDTEAFF. Together with reference TRBV19 and TRBJ1-1, the CDR3 gives the full variable domain: DGGITQSPKYLFRKEGQNVTLSCEQNLNHDAMYWYRQDPGQGLRLIYYSQIVNDFQKGDIAEGYSVSREKKESFPLTVTSAQKNPTAFYLCASSISGDTEAFFGQGTRLTVV.

The V gene is TRBV6-5, the J gene TRBJ2-1; TRBD2 aligns across 10 bases. J lost 7 bases, V lost 6 bases, and 6 bases had no gene match. This CDR3 comprises 14 residues. The V gene's germline CDR1 is MNHEY and CDR2 SVGAGI. The CDR3 DNA reads TGTGCCAGCAGATTAGCGGGGGGAAGGAATGAGCAGTTCTTC. Translating gives CASRLAGGRNEQFF.

This sequence joins TRBV30 and TRBJ1-5, with TRBD1 matching over 8 bases. The CDR3 loop spans 14 amino acids. The trim removed 1 base at V and 1 base at J, leaving 0 bases unmatched. CDR1 is GTSNPN, CDR2 SVGIG, per germline (reference sequence). This CDR3 reads CAWSGDRSNQPQHF. The CDR3 region has the DNA TGTGCCTGGAGTGGGGACAGGAGCAATCAGCCCCAGCATTTT.

This clone was counted a single time. The chain joins TRBV5-6 to TRBJ1-2, with D tentatively TRBD1 (6 bases). Germline lookup yields CDR1 SGHDT and CDR2 YYEEEE. This CDR3 has 15 amino acids. V gave up 4 bases and J gave up 1 base, with 14 bases separating them. CDR3 in DNA: TGTGCCAGCAGCCCGGACAGCCCTTATAACTATGGCTACACCTTC. Amino acid sequence: CASSPDSPYNYGYTF.

The chain combines TRBV19 with TRBJ2-2, with TRBD1 as a possible D gene (6 bases). Germline CDR1 is LNHDA and CDR2 is SQIVND (reference sequence). This CDR3 is 14 amino acids long. V lost 3 bases to trimming and J lost 1 base, with 6 bases between them. The CDR3 nucleotides are TGTGCCAGTAGTATGACAGGGAACACCGGGGAGCTGTTTTTT. Translation gives CASSMTGNTGELFF.

This chain connects TRBV30 to TRBJ2-3; TRBD1 might be the D (5 bases). The ends were cut back, 0 bases at V and 4 bases at J, with 11 bases in the middle. Germline V lookup: CDR1 GTSNPN, CDR2 SVGIG (reference sequence). The CDR3 loop spans 14 amino acids. CDR3 protein: CAWSVDNNPDTQYF. CDR3 coding DNA: TGTGCCTGGAGTGTGGACAACAATCCAGATACGCAGTATTTT. Together with reference TRBV30 and TRBJ2-3, the CDR3 gives the full variable domain: SQTIHQWPATLVQPVGSPLSLECTVEGTSNPNLYWYRQAAGRGLQLLFYSVGIGQISSEVPQNLSASRPQDRQFILSSKKLLLSDSGFYLCAWSVDNNPDTQYFGPGTRLTVL.

J is TRBJ1-2 and V is TRBV2; D is perhaps TRBD1 (6 bases). The length of the CDR3 is 16 residues. CDR1 SNHLY and CDR2 FYNNEI come from the germline V gene. V shed 6 bases and J shed 6 bases, with 23 bases lying between them. The CDR3: CASSALARPTGDGYTF. The DNA of the CDR3 is TGTGCCAGCAGCGCCCTAGCCCGGCCGACAGGAGATGGCTACACCTTC.

J is TRBJ2-5 and V is TRBV6-1, with D possibly being TRBD2 (6 bases). Germline lookup yields CDR1 MNHNS and CDR2 SASEGT. This CDR3 has 14 residues. The V end lost 4 bases, the J end lost 5 bases, and 14 bases lay between the germline ends. The CDR3, as DNA: TGTGCCAGCAGTGCTGGGACTTCCTTCGAGACCCAGTACTTC. Residues: CASSAGTSFETQYF.

The chain carries TRBV28 and TRBJ1-5, with D perhaps matching TRBD1 (5 bases). Trimming cost V 5 bases and J 0 bases, with 14 bases left between them. From germline, CDR1 is MDHEN and CDR2 SYDVKM. The CDR3 loop spans 16 amino acids. CDR3 region: CASSPRTLYSNQPQHF. The CDR3 region has the DNA TGTGCCAGCAGTCCACGGACACTTTATAGCAATCAGCCCCAGCATTTT.

This clone was recorded a few times. The sample has other DNA sequences that encode this CDR3 too. This chain's CDR3 is CASSFARGRTEAFF. DNA for the CDR3: TGTGCCAGCAGTTTCGCTAGGGGGCGGACTGAAGCTTTCTTT. The chain links TRBV28 to TRBJ1-1; 7 bases are a match to TRBD1. CDR3 length: 14 amino acids. The V and J ends lost 3 bases and 5 bases, in that order; junction bases with no gene match: 6. Per germline, CDR1 MDHEN and CDR2 SYDVKM.

This clone was picked up a small number of times. V and J are TRBV14 and TRBJ2-7; 11 positions match TRBD1. J was trimmed by 4 bases and V by 6 bases; bases with no gene match: 14. Per the germline V gene, CDR1 is SGHDN and CDR2 is FVKESK. This CDR3 is built from 17 residues. Written as DNA, the CDR3 is TGTGCCAGCAGTCCAACCTTAGGGACAGGGGGGACGTACGAGCAGTACTTC. Protein sequence: CASSPTLGTGGTYEQYF.

The V gene is TRBV6-5, the J gene TRBJ1-1; possible D gene TRBD1, 5 bases. Trimming pared 5 bases from V and 11 bases from J, leaving 15 bases between. Germline V lookup: CDR1 MNHEY, CDR2 SVGAGI. The CDR3 contains 12 residues. The CDR3 here is CASSRSGNLAFF. The CDR3 coding sequence is TGTGCCAGCAGTCGCTCAGGGAATCTTGCTTTCTTT.